This passage covers 3 T cell receptor beta chains from one sample sequenced in a study of T cell changes during pregnancy in multiple sclerosis. Sequenced by immunoSEQ multiplex PCR; TCRdb stores in-frame clones only, minus some. The table includes approximately 100,000 clones, around 90% detected once. This specimen was peripheral blood, taken in the second trimester of pregnancy. The receptors were gathered from a female donor with multiple sclerosis, enrolled in a pregnancy study.

Only a few counts were recorded for this clone. This chain connects TRBV4-1 to TRBJ2-3; 15 nucleotides line up with TRBD2. Germline-derived CDR1 and CDR2 are MGHRA and YSYEKL. This CDR3 has 20 amino acids. V was pared by 3 bases and J by 3 bases, with 13 bases of the junction left unmatched. CDR3 nucleotides: TGCGCCAGCAGCCACCTAGGACTAGCGGGAGGGCCTATAGAGACAGATACGCAGTATTTT. It encodes CASSHLGLAGGPIETDTQYF.

The DNA of the CDR3 is TGTGCCAGCTCAGCGGACATTGCTAACTATGGCTACACCTTC. Its protein is CASSADIANYGYTF. The gene calls are TRBV18 and TRBJ1-2; possible D gene TRBD1, 5 bases. With 5 bases removed from V and 0 bases from J, the gap between germline ends came to 10 bases. The CDR3 sequence is 14 residues long. Germline lookup yields CDR1 KGHSH and CDR2 LQKENI.

The rearrangement links TRBV27 to TRBJ1-4; D is possibly TRBD1 (5 bases). This CDR3 region has 15 residues. CDR1 is MNHEY and CDR2 is SMNVEV in the germline V gene (reference sequence). Trimming took off 5 bases at V and 7 bases at J, with 17 bases between the two ends. The CDR3 nucleotides are TGTGCCAGCAGTCTACTCTGGGGGGTAGGTGAAAAACTGTTTTTT. Its translation: CASSLLWGVGEKLFF. The full variable domain, rest sourced from reference TRBV27 and TRBJ1-4, is EAQVTQNPRYLITVTGKKLTVTCSQNMNHEYMSWYRQDPGLGLRQIYYSMNVEVTDKGDVPEGYKVSRKEKRNFPLILESPSPNQTSLYFCASSLLWGVGEKLFFGSGTQLSVL.